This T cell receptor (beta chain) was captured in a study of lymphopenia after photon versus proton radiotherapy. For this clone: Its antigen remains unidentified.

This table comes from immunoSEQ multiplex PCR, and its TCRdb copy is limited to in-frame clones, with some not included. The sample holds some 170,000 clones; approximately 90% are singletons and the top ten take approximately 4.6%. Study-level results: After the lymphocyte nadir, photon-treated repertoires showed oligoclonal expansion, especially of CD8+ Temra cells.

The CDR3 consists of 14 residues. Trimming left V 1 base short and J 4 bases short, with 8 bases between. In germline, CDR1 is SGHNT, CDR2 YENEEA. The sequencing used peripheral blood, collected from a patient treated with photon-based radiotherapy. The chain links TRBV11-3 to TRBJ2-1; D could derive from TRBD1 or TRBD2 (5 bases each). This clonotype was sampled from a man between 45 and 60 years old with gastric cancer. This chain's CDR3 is CASSLGGRYNEQFF. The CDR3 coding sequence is TGTGCCAGCAGCTTAGGGGGACGATACAATGAGCAGTTCTTC.